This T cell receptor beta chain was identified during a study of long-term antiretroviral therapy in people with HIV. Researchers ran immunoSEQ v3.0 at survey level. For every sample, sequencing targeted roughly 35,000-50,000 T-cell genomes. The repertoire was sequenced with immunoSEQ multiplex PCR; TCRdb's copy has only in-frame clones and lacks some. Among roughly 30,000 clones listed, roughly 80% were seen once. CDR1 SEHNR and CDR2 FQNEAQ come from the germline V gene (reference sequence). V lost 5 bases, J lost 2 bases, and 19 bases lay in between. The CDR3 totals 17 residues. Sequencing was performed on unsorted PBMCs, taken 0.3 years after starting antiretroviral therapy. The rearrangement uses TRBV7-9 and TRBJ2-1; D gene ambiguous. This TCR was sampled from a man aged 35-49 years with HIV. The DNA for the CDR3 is TGTGCCAGCAGCCGCCCCGGAAGAATAGGCGCCTACAATGAGCAGTTCTTC. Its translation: CASSRPGRIGAYNEQFF.